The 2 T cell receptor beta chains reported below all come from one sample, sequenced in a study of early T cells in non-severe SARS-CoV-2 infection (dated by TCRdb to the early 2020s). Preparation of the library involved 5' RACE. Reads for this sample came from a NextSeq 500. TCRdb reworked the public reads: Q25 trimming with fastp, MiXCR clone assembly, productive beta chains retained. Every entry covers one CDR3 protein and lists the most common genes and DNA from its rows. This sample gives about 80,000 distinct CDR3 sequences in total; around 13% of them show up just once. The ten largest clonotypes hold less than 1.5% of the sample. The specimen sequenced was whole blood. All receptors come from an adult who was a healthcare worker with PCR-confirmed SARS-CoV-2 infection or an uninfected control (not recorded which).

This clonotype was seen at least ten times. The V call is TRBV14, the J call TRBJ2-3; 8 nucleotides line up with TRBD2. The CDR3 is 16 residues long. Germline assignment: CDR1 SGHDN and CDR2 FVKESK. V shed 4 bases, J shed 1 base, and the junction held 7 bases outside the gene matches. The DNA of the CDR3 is TGTGCCAGCAGCCTGAACGGGGGGGGAGGCACAGATACGCAGTATTTT. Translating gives CASSLNGGGGTDTQYF.

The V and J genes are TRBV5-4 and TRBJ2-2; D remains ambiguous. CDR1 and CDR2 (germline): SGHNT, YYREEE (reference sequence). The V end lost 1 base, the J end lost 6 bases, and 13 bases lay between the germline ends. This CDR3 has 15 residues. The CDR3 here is CASSLNLHGAGELFF. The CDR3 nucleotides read TGTGCCAGCAGCTTGAACTTGCATGGGGCCGGGGAGCTGTTTTTT. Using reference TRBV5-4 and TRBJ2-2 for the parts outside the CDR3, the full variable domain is ETGVTQSPTHLIKTRGQQVTLRCSSQSGHNTVSWYQQALGQGPQFIFQYYREEENGRGNFPPRFSGLQFPNYSSELNVNALELDDSALYLCASSLNLHGAGELFFGEGSRLTVL.